These 10 T cell receptor beta chains originate from one sample sequenced in a study of T-cell memory formation after mild COVID-19. TCRdb re-analysed the 5' RACE reads in MiXCR, keeping a single row per CDR3 protein. This sample has about 100,000 distinct CDR3 sequences, with roughly a sixth found just once. The sequencing sample was made of PBMCs or a T cell subset sorted from them (not recorded which). The receptors here all came from a man aged 18-30 years who had mild COVID-19 (a few samples of this study predate the infection). Cell type and time point are not known.

The chain combines TRBV20-1 with TRBJ2-7; D might be TRBD2 (6 bases). Germline values: CDR1 DFQATT, CDR2 SNEGSKA (reference sequence). The V end lost 6 bases, the J end lost 5 bases, and 20 bases lay between the germline ends. This CDR3 region has 14 residues. The CDR3 nucleotides read TGCAGTGCCACGCGCGGGACGGTCGGTCACGAGCAGTACTTC. It codes for CSATRGTVGHEQYF.

This clonotype was seen a handful of times. J is TRBJ1-5 and V is TRBV12-3 or TRBV12-4, with TRBD1 identical over 8 bases. The CDR3 has 15 residues. Trimming took 5 bases from V and 2 from J; bases not matched to a gene: 5. The CDR3 loop is CASSRQGAGNQPQHF. The CDR3 DNA reads as TGTGCCAGCAGTCGTCAGGGGGCGGGCAATCAGCCCCAGCATTTT.

This clonotype was seen at least ten times. This rearrangement joins TRBV7-2 to TRBJ2-5, with 8 positions matching TRBD2. This CDR3 region has 15 residues. Trimming cost V 4 bases and J 0 bases; bases outside gene matches: 4. The germline V gene encodes CDR1 SGHTA and CDR2 FQGNSA. The CDR3: CASSSLAGNQETQYF. The CDR3 DNA reads TGTGCCAGCAGCTCCCTAGCGGGTAACCAAGAGACCCAGTACTTC.

This chain links TRBV5-1 with TRBJ2-5; 8 bases align to TRBD2. Germline V gives CDR1 SGHRS, CDR2 YFSETQ. Unmatched junction bases numbered 7, after V lost 1 base and J lost 2 bases. The CDR3 length is 16 residues. The DNA of the CDR3 is TGCGCCAGCAGCTTGTACAGCGGGGGACCGCAAGAGACCCAGTACTTC. It translates to CASSLYSGGPQETQYF. The full variable domain, with the rest looked up from reference TRBV5-1 and TRBJ2-5, is KAGVTQTPRYLIKTRGQQVTLSCSPISGHRSVSWYQQTPGQGLQFLFEYFSETQRNKGNFPGRFSGRQFSNSRSEMNVSTLELGDSALYLCASSLYSGGPQETQYFGPGTRLLVL.

This clonotype was observed a handful of times. V gene TRBV12-3 or TRBV12-4 combines with J gene TRBJ2-3, with D possibly TRBD1 on 6 matching bases. The V gene lost 5 bases and the J gene lost 5 bases, with 14 bases spanning the gap. The CDR3 has 14 residues. CDR3 sequence: CASSPGQIRDTQYF. DNA for the CDR3: TGTGCCAGCAGTCCCGGACAGATTAGAGATACGCAGTATTTT.

This chain uses TRBV6-4 with TRBJ1-1; D not resolved. The CDR3 totals 13 residues. V was trimmed by 5 bases and J by 2 bases, leaving 9 bases between them. From germline, CDR1 is MRHNA and CDR2 SNTAGT. CDR3 amino acids: CASSRYRNTEAFF. CDR3 in DNA: TGTGCCAGCAGTCGGTACAGAAACACTGAAGCTTTCTTT.

This sequence joins TRBV24-1 and TRBJ2-1, with a weak D call TRBD1 (5 bases). CDR3 length: 16 amino acids. The ends were cut back, 3 bases at V and 4 bases at J, with 15 bases in the middle. CDR1 KGHDR and CDR2 SFDVKD come from the germline V gene. Here the CDR3 reads CATSDVRENQYNEQFF. CDR3 in DNA: TGTGCCACCAGTGATGTCAGGGAAAATCAGTACAATGAGCAGTTCTTC.

This chain connects TRBV24-1 to TRBJ2-2; possibly TRBD1 for D (5 bases). Germline V gene lookup returns CDR1 KGHDR and CDR2 SFDVKD. The CDR3 is 13 residues long. Trimming removed 5 bases from V and 5 bases from J, with 8 bases in between. The CDR3 DNA follows: TGTGCCACCAGTGGCCCAGGGACCGGGGAGCTGTTTTTT. Translated, it gives CATSGPGTGELFF.

This clonotype has a handful of counts. The chain has TRBV4-1 and TRBJ2-5; D is undetermined. V lost 0 bases to trimming and J lost 6 bases, with 14 bases between them. Germline V gene sequence: CDR1 MGHRA, CDR2 YSYEKL. The CDR3 loop spans 15 amino acids. CDR3 loop: CASSQEGRPKKTQYF. The CDR3 region has the DNA TGCGCCAGCAGCCAAGAGGGAAGACCCAAAAAGACCCAGTACTTC.

This clonotype was seen more than once but under ten times. The chain has TRBV12-3 or TRBV12-4 and TRBJ2-6; no definite D call. CDR3 length: 14 residues. Trimming left V 4 bases short and J 1 base short, with 5 bases between. CDR3 amino acids: CASSWASGANVLTF. In DNA form, the CDR3 reads TGTGCCAGCAGTTGGGCTTCTGGGGCCAACGTCCTGACTTTC.